Here is one T cell receptor (beta chain) with its context. What antigen it recognizes has not been identified. Base qualities are not recorded, but no much larger clone differs from it by a single base. Read against the paper, the sample's treatment or condition label means: approximately 9-day PBMC culture with coronavirus spike peptide pools or control peptides (ViraFEST assay). The ViraFEST assay, used in the study, expanded antigen-specific T cells with peptide pools and then identified the expanded clonotypes through TCR sequencing. The convalescent patients' positive SARS-CoV-2 PCR tests were from March to December 2020, which was before the Alpha, Beta and Delta variants emerged in the United States. Under 2.5 million PBMCs per well were cultured in IMDM with roughly 5% human AB serum and about 9.7 IU/ml IL-2, plus 10 ug/ml peptide pools. On days 3 and 7, half of the culture medium was replaced with fresh IL-2-containing medium. Once the cells had been in culture for about 10 days, the EasySep CD4+ T cell isolation kit was used to isolate CD4+ T cells by negative selection. Ficoll-Paque Plus gradient centrifugation was used to isolate PBMCs from whole blood, and the isolated PBMCs were then either used fresh or cryopreserved at -140C. In general, triplicate wells were set up for every culture condition.

Deletion took 4 bases off V and 3 bases off J, with a span of 16 bases between the germline ends. CDR1 and CDR2 are read off the germline V gene as SGHAT and FQNNGV. The cysteine opens and the phenylalanine closes a CDR3 of 15 amino acids. Solely the CDR3 DNA is kept, with 45 bases framed from the first base. The data were taken from a study of vaccination and CD4 T cells after COVID-19 (dated by TCRdb to the early 2020s). At the level of the whole study: Convalescent patients had a positive SARS-CoV-2 result on nasal swab PCR, and of these patients, some ten had mild disease and one had severe disease. The convalescent cohort included six males and four females, with two Hispanic individuals, seven Caucasians, two Asians and one multiracial person. Participants got two doses of the Pfizer-BioNTech BNT162b2 vaccine (n=8) or two doses of the Moderna mRNA-1273 vaccine (n=2). Post-COVID blood samples were collected from convalescent patients a median of approximately 100 days after diagnosis, with a range of roughly 30 to 170 days. Post-vaccine blood samples were obtained a median of around 67 days after the second vaccine dose, with a range of roughly 13 to 250 days. The cultures were stimulated with overlapping spike peptide pools from SARS-CoV-2 and from the common cold coronaviruses HCoV-NL63, HCoV-OC43 and HCoV-229E. Control cultures received a CEFX viral epitope pool as the positive control, an HIV-1 Nef peptide pool as the negative control, or no peptide. The spike-specific CD4+ TCR repertoire was compared before and after mRNA vaccination in over nine COVID-19 convalescent patients and a few infection-naive healthy vaccine recipients. What the research found in general, with its limitations: Among convalescent patients, a median 86.3% of the SARS-CoV-2-reactive clones seen after vaccination appeared only after vaccination, which suggests priming specific to the vaccine. The study included relatively few convalescent patients and did not analyze early timepoints after natural infection. Of the vaccine-specific clones found in convalescent patients, nearly all (304 of 307) were mono-reactive for SARS-CoV-2 spike instead of being cross-reactive with common cold coronaviruses. Although the median number of SARS-CoV-2-reactive clonotypes went up from some 23 after infection to 30 to 45 after vaccination, the increase was not significant.

To prepare the library, PCR was applied. DNA from cultured CD4+ T cells was subjected to TCR sequencing with the Oncomine TCR Beta short-read assay at the Johns Hopkins FTIC core. Genomic DNA was extracted from the cultured CD4+ T cells with the QIAamp micro DNA kit. Oncomine TCR Beta libraries from cultured CD4+ T cells were pooled with unique dual indexes and sequenced on an Illumina iSeq 100. Per the original workflow: Non-productive sequences were removed, and CDR3s that did not start with C, did not end with F or W, or were shorter than 7 amino acids were discarded. The MANAFEST web application was used to identify antigen-specific clonotypes by comparing peptide-stimulated wells against reference wells and other culture wells. Positive clones required FDR below 0.05, an odds ratio above 5, and productive frequency above 0.1% in at least two of three replicate wells. A clonotype was classed as cross-reactive if the clonotype showed significant expansion both in SARS-CoV-2 spike wells and in at least one common cold coronavirus spike condition. CDR3 homology was assessed with Levenshtein distances (stringdist) and unrooted phylogenetic trees (ape) in R version 3.6.1. The public reads were reprocessed in TCRdb via fastp at Q25 and MiXCR, keeping in-frame beta chains. Entries are consolidated by CDR3 protein sequence, retaining the most common genes and DNA. These V and J calls are TCRdb output, not the study's own analysis. For this sample there are about 14,000 distinct CDR3 sequences; around 43% appear just once. The ten largest clones add up to 8% to 13% of the sample.

Sequencing input: CD4+ T cells from blood, cultured in vitro. The V gene is TRBV11-2 and the J gene is TRBJ2-7; a tentative D call is TRBD1 (6 bases match). The source of this sequence is a human donor who had recovered from COVID-19. The CDR3 is CASSSTGKIIYEQYF. The nucleotide sequence reads TGTGCCAGCAGCTCAACAGGGAAGATAATCTACGAGCAGTACTTC.